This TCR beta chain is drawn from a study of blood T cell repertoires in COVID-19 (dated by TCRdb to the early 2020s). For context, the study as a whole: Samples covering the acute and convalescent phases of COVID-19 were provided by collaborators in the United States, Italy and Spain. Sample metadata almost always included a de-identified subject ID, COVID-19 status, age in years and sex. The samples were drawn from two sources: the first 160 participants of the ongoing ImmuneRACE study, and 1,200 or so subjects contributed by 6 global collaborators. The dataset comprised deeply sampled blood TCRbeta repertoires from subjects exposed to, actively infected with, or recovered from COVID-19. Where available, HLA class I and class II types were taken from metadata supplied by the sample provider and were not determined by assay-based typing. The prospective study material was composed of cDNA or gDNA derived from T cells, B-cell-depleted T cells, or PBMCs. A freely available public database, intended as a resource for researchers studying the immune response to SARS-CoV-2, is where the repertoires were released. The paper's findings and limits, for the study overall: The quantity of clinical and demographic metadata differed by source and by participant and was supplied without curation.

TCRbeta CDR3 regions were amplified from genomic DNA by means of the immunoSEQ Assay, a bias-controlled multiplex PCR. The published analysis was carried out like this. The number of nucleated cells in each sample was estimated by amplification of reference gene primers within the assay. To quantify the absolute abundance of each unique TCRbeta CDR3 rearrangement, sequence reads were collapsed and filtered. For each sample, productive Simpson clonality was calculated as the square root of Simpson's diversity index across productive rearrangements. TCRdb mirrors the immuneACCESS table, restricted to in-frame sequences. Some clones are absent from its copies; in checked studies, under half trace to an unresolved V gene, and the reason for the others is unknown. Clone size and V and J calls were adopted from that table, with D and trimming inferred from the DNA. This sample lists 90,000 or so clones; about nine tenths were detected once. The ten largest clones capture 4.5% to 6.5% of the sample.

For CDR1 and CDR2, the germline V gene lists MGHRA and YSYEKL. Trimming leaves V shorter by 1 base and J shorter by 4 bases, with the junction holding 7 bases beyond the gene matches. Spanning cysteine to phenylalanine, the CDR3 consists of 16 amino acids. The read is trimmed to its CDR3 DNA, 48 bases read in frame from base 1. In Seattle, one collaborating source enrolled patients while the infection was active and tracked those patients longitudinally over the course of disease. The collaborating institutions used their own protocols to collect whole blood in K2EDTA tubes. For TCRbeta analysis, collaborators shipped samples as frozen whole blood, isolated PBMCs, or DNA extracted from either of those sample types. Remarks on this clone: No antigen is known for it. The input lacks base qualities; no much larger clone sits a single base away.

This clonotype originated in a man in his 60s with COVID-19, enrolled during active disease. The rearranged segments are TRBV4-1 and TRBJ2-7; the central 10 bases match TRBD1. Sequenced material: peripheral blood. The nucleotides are TGCGCCAGCAGCCAAGTCCCCGGGACAGGGGCATACGAGCAGTACTTC. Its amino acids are CASSQVPGTGAYEQYF.